The table lists the clone carrying this T cell receptor beta chain with a count of one. The antigen is undetermined. The PCR ran on 60 Vbeta and 13 Jbeta primers. TCRdb's copy holds only in-frame clones and misses some; the assay was immunoSEQ multiplex PCR. Altogether around 100,000 clones are present, about three quarters being singletons, with the ten largest covering around 4.3%. These data belong to a study of cytomegalovirus exposure and HLA in healthy donors. Study-wide findings and caveats: The authors considered a cluster of highly shared sequence variants likely to be a sequencing artifact.

The CDR3 covers 16 residues. V lost 3 bases and J 4 bases, leaving 19 bases between the germline ends. This TCR derives from a woman in her 40s in good health and CMV-seropositive. The chain combines TRBV23-1 with TRBJ2-7; D may be TRBD1 (5 bases). TRBV23-1 is filed as an ORF, its function uncertain. The sample taken for sequencing was PBMCs. CDR3 nucleotides: TGCGCCAGCAGTCAGGGGCAGGGCCCCACAGAATACGAGCAGTACTTC. It is translated as CASSQGQGPTEYEQYF.